Listed below are T cell receptor beta chains from one sample, sequenced in a study of chemoradiotherapy in HPV16-positive cancers. Libraries were prepared by immunoSEQ multiplex PCR; TCRdb keeps only in-frame clonotypes and omits some of them. The repertoire includes some 9,700 clones, around 82% of them detected once, and 10% sits in the top ten. Collection took place from a patient who underwent chemoradiotherapy. The source of these receptors is a human donor with HPV-associated anogenital cancer. Both conserved end residues are part of each CDR3. The D gene is left open where the match is weak. Expanded clones are given a class, and other clones once, few, many or no size at all.

J: TRBJ1-4
D: -
V: TRBV5-4
size: -
CDR3: CASSSGTEQEKLFF
DNA: TGTGCCAGCAGCTCCGGGACGGAACAAGAAAAACTGTTTTTT

J: TRBJ2-1
D: -
V: TRBV4-1
size: -
CDR3: CASSQDAVDRWNEQFF
DNA: TGCGCCAGCAGCCAAGATGCCGTGGATCGTTGGAATGAGCAGTTCTTC

J: TRBJ2-3
D: -
V: TRBV9
size: -
CDR3: CASSVYDGADTQYF
DNA: TGTGCCAGCAGCGTCTACGACGGCGCAGATACGCAGTATTTT

J: TRBJ2-1
D: -
V: TRBV5-1
size: -
CDR3: CASSLDSEGASSYNEQFF
DNA: TGCGCCAGCAGCTTGGACTCGGAGGGGGCGAGCTCCTACAATGAGCAGTTCTTC

J: TRBJ1-6
D: -
V: TRBV7-9
size: once
CDR3: CASSLAYNSPLHF
DNA: TGTGCCAGCAGCTTAGCTTATAATTCACCCCTCCACTTT

J: TRBJ2-3
D: -
V: TRBV7-9
size: -
CDR3: CASSFGVPELGTDTQYF
DNA: TGTGCCAGCAGCTTTGGAGTACCGGAGCTAGGCACAGATACGCAGTATTTT

J: TRBJ2-1
D: -
V: TRBV5-1
size: -
CDR3: CASSLSYNEQFF
DNA: TGCGCCAGCAGCTTATCCTACAATGAGCAGTTCTTC

J: TRBJ1-1
D: -
V: TRBV4-3
size: few
CDR3: CASSQVLGAYTEAFF
DNA: TGCGCCAGCAGCCAAGTATTGGGGGCGTACACTGAAGCTTTCTTT

J: TRBJ1-1
D: -
V: TRBV5-6
size: -
CDR3: CASSRMGLNTEAFF
DNA: TGTGCCAGCAGCCGTATGGGGCTGAACACTGAAGCTTTCTTT

J: TRBJ2-7
D: -
V: TRBV6-6
size: -
CDR3: CASSYAQLYEQYF
DNA: TGTGCCAGCAGTTACGCACAGCTCTACGAGCAGTACTTC

J: TRBJ2-3
D: -
V: TRBV19
size: -
CDR3: CASRVSGSTDTQYF
DNA: TGTGCCAGTAGGGTAAGCGGGAGCACAGATACGCAGTATTTT

J: TRBJ2-1
D: TRBD2
V: TRBV7-2
size: -
CDR3: CASSSQKAGASSYNEQFF
DNA: TGTGCCAGCAGCTCCCAGAAAGCGGGGGCGTCCTCCTACAATGAGCAGTTCTTC

J: TRBJ1-6
D: TRBD1
V: TRBV2
size: -
CDR3: CASSEQGQGQSLHF
DNA: TGTGCCAGCAGTGAACAGGGACAGGGTCAGTCCCTCCACTTT

J: TRBJ2-1
D: TRBD1
V: TRBV12-5
size: -
CDR3: CASGFHQGVIPFF
DNA: TGTGCTAGTGGTTTTCATCAGGGGGTTATTCCGTTCTTC

J: TRBJ2-2
D: TRBD2
V: TRBV5-1
size: -
CDR3: CASSLQAGGPTGELFF
DNA: TGCGCCAGCAGCTTGCAAGCGGGGGGCCCCACCGGGGAGCTGTTTTTT

J: TRBJ1-3
D: -
V: TRBV28
size: -
CDR3: CASSQTGRSGNTIYF
DNA: TGTGCCAGCAGCCAAACAGGCCGCTCTGGAAACACCATATATTTT